This T cell receptor beta chain originates from a study of CD8+CD57+ T cells in acquired aplastic anemia. Study-level background: Quantities of DNA derived from sorted CD4+ and CD8+ cells averaged approximately 3 ug. General study findings and limits: Patients and controls had in common approximately 29 CD8+ CDR3 sequences. CD8+ Simpson's diversity showed no significant patient-control difference.

The V and J ends lost 0 bases and 5 bases, in that order; junction bases with no gene match: 7. This CDR3 spans 15 amino acids. Germline values: CDR1 WSHSY, CDR2 SAAADI. Note on this clonotype: Its cognate antigen is unknown.

Genomic DNA served as template for TCR beta VDJ and CDR3 profiling. TCRdb recomputed calls from the reads with MiXCR, one row per CDR3 protein. The sample lists 200,000 or so distinct CDR3 sequences, 50% to 75% occurring once. The V call is TRBV10-2, the J call TRBJ2-7; TRBD2 agrees at 7 bases. Sample: sorted CD4+, CD8+, or CD8+CD57+ T cells (not recorded which) from PBMCs. This receptor was taken from a human donor with severe aplastic anemia or a healthy control (not recorded which). CDR3 protein: CASSESGGEGHEQYF. The CDR3, as DNA: TGCGCCAGCAGTGAGTCGGGCGGGGAGGGACACGAGCAGTACTTC.